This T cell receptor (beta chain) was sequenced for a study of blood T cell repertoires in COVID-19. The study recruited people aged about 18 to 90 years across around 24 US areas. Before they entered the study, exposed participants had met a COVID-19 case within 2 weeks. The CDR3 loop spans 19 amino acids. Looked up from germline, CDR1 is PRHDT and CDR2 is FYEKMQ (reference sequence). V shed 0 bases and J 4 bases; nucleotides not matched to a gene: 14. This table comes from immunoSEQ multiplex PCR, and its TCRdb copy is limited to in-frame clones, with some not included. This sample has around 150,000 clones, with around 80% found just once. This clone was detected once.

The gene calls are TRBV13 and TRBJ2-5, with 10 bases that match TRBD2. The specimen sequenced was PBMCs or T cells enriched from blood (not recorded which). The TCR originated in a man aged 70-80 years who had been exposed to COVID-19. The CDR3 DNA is TGTGCCAGCAGCTTAGGATTTAGGGTCCCTAGCGGGAGTCCAGAGACCCAGTACTTC. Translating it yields CASSLGFRVPSGSPETQYF. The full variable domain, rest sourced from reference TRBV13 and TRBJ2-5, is AAGVIQSPRHLIKEKRETATLKCYPIPRHDTVYWYQQGPGQDPQFLISFYEKMQSDKGSIPDRFSAQQFSDYHSELNMSSLELGDSALYFCASSLGFRVPSGSPETQYFGPGTRLLVL.